This is a list of T cell receptor beta chains from one sample in a study of shared clonotypes between healthy human individuals. TCRdb's copy holds only in-frame clones and misses some; the assay was immunoSEQ multiplex PCR. Found here are roughly 220,000 clones, under 80% of them singletons; the top ten hold 8.5% to 14%. Sequenced input: memory CD4+ T cells sorted from blood. These receptors all come from a man aged 25 to 45 in good health. Each CDR3 is given without its conserved first and last residue. Each record gives: CDR3 protein, V gene, J gene.

ASSTPGRVGRQPQH	TRBV19	TRBJ1-5
ASSLDANRNYGYT	TRBV11-3	TRBJ1-2
ASSQGYGYT	TRBV4-3	TRBJ1-2
ASSLVGDKVEQY	TRBV7-8	TRBJ2-7
SSSSGTDTQY	TRBV29-1	TRBJ2-3
ASSVFGGTYNEQF	TRBV6-1	TRBJ2-1
ASSLAGLAGHNEQF	TRBV7-7	TRBJ2-1
ASSSQGVANTQY	TRBV7-9	TRBJ2-3
ASSSQGPGELF	TRBV7-2	TRBJ2-2
ASSRANVGTDANVLT	TRBV4-3	TRBJ2-6
ASSWRGPADTQY	TRBV27	TRBJ2-3
ASSSTGRAF	TRBV2	TRBJ1-1
ASSLAGAERDGYT	TRBV7-9	TRBJ1-2
ASSVGGRMGAYNEQF	TRBV9	TRBJ2-1
ASSQASGTGVF	TRBV14	TRBJ2-1
ASSQQGTGELF	TRBV7-8	TRBJ2-2
ASSVSRAVGPRREQY	TRBV9	TRBJ2-7
ASSQGPSGANEQF	TRBV7-2	TRBJ2-1
ASSLTTAAFTSGRGDTQY	TRBV7-3	TRBJ2-3
ASSVAGSGDTQY	TRBV6-4	TRBJ2-3
ASSLRTGMNTGELF	TRBV27	TRBJ2-2
ASRFVDASPQAKNIQY	TRBV12-2	TRBJ2-4
ASSFAGGWDEQF	TRBV5-1	TRBJ2-1
ASRETGTGETQY	TRBV19	TRBJ2-5
AWSPKGGVLYEQY	TRBV30	TRBJ2-7
ASRDRANTEAF	TRBV2	TRBJ1-1
AISEEPQETQY	TRBV10-3	TRBJ2-5
ASTSGRGGEQY	TRBV6-6	TRBJ2-7
ASSLKSIISYNEQF	TRBV5-4	TRBJ2-1
ASSPGSTYNEQF	TRBV5-1	TRBJ2-1
ASSTRRNEQF	TRBV7-2	TRBJ2-1
ASSELPTYSPYNEQF	TRBV7-2	TRBJ2-1
ASSRDLYEQY	TRBV7-9	TRBJ2-7
ASSLTTWGQQETQY	TRBV11-2	TRBJ2-5
ASSIGTPSNEQF	TRBV7-9	TRBJ2-1
ASRVGLAVQETQY	TRBV5-4	TRBJ2-5
ATSTRLALYNEQF	TRBV15	TRBJ2-1
ASSFNTDTQY	TRBV7-3	TRBJ2-3
ATGTRVDEQF	TRBV19	TRBJ2-1
ASSFKVGGTRNEQF	TRBV5-4	TRBJ2-1
ASSLAGTEAEQY	TRBV11-3	TRBJ2-7
ASSWGQGGYT	TRBV5-6	TRBJ1-2
ASRQERTDTQY	TRBV21-1	TRBJ2-3
ASSPAAKNSYEQY	TRBV7-9	TRBJ2-7
ASSLRGQGPDTQY	TRBV5-1	TRBJ2-3
ASSLGDPLQTQY	TRBV11-2	TRBJ2-5
ASSTPRQVHTEAF	TRBV5-4	TRBJ1-1